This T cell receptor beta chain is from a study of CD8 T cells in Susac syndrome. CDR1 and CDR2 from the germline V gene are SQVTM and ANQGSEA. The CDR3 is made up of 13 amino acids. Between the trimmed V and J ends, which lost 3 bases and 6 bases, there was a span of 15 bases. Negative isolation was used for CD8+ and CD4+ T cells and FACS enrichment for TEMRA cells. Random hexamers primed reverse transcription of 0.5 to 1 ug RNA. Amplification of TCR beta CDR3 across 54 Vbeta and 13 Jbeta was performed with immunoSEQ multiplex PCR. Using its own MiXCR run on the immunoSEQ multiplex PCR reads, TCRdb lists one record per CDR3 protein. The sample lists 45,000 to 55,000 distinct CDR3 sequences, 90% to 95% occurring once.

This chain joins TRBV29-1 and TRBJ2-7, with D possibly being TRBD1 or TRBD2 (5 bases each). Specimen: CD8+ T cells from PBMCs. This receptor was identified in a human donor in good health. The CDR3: CSVEGRSSFEQYF. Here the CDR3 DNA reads TGCAGCGTTGAGGGACGGAGCTCTTTCGAGCAGTACTTC.